The 22 T cell receptor beta chains given below trace back to one sample, sequenced in a study of blood T cell repertoires in COVID-19. Some clones are missing from TCRdb's copy, which holds only in-frame ones; the method was immunoSEQ multiplex PCR. The data show more than 250,000 clones, with around 84% seen just once and about 10% held by the top ten. Sequenced input: PBMCs or T cells enriched from blood (not recorded which). These TCRs come from a woman between 18 and 29 years old who had recovered from COVID-19.

The chain joins TRBV5-1 to TRBJ2-7; 8 bases line up with TRBD1. CDR1 SGHRS and CDR2 YFSETQ come from the germline V gene. This CDR3 has 13 amino acids. V gave up 3 bases and J gave up 6 bases; unmatched junction bases: 5. CDR3 bases: TGCGCCAGCAGCTCGACAGGGGTGGGCGAGCAGTACTTC. It translates to CASSSTGVGEQYF.

The chain joins TRBV5-4 to TRBJ2-7; 10 positions agree with TRBD1. Germline V gene data show CDR1 as SGHNT and CDR2 as YYREEE (reference sequence). CDR3 length: 15 residues. Trimming at V came to 4 bases and at J to 5 bases, leaving 9 bases not matched to a gene. The CDR3 loop is CASSPWTGGIDEQYF. The CDR3 DNA is TGTGCCAGCAGCCCATGGACAGGGGGTATCGACGAGCAGTACTTC. The whole variable domain, remainder taken from reference TRBV5-4 and TRBJ2-7, is ETGVTQSPTHLIKTRGQQVTLRCSSQSGHNTVSWYQQALGQGPQFIFQYYREEENGRGNFPPRFSGLQFPNYSSELNVNALELDDSALYLCASSPWTGGIDEQYFGPGTRLTVT.

This sequence joins TRBV10-3 and TRBJ1-4, with a tentative D call TRBD1 (6 bases). V was shortened by 8 bases and J by 3 bases, with 10 bases between the two germline ends. This CDR3 has 13 amino acids. CDR1 ENHRY and CDR2 SYGVKD come from the germline V gene. This CDR3 reads CAIQGSPNEKLFF. As DNA, the CDR3 is TGTGCCATCCAGGGGTCACCTAATGAAAAACTGTTTTTT.

This clone appeared once. V gene TRBV19 combines with J gene TRBJ2-3, with 7 bases aligning to TRBD1. Per the germline V gene, CDR1 is LNHDA and CDR2 is SQIVND (reference sequence). The CDR3 covers 13 residues. J lost 4 bases, V lost 4 bases, and 2 bases had no gene match. The CDR3 is CASSTQGADTQYF. In nucleotides, the CDR3 is TGTGCCAGTAGTACCCAGGGGGCAGATACGCAGTATTTT.

The chain is built from TRBV3-1 (or the pseudogene TRBV3-2) and TRBJ2-1, with TRBD2 matching over 8 bases. V gave up 4 bases and J gave up 2 bases; unmatched junction bases: 10. Germline CDR1 LGHDT, CDR2 YNNKEL (reference sequence). The CDR3 is 17 amino acids. The CDR3 here is CASSPKLAGPTYNEQFF. CDR3 coding DNA: TGTGCCAGCAGCCCAAAGTTAGCGGGACCTACCTACAATGAGCAGTTCTTC.

The J gene is TRBJ1-1, the V gene TRBV30, with D maybe TRBD1 (5 bases). Between the trimmed V and J ends, which lost 2 bases and 5 bases, there was a span of 15 bases. The CDR3 consists of 14 residues. CDR1 and CDR2 (germline): GTSNPN, SVGIG (reference sequence). For the CDR3, the DNA is TGTGCCTGGAGTTTACAGGCCTCAGGGACTGAAGCTTTCTTT. Protein: CAWSLQASGTEAFF.

This chain connects TRBV19 to TRBJ1-1; a weak D match, TRBD1 (6 bases). V was cut by 5 bases and J by 1 base, with 11 bases left in between. The CDR3 extends over 14 amino acids. Germline V gene lookup returns CDR1 LNHDA and CDR2 SQIVND (reference sequence). The CDR3 sequence: CASSFPDRNTEAFF. In DNA, the CDR3 is TGTGCCAGTAGTTTTCCGGACAGGAACACTGAAGCTTTCTTT.

CDR3 DNA: TGTGCCAGCAGCGTAAACGGAGGGCGAAACACCATATATTTT. Amino acid sequence: CASSVNGGRNTIYF. J is TRBJ1-3 and V is TRBV9; no clear D. V was trimmed by 1 base and J by 5 bases, leaving 10 bases between them. The CDR3 extends over 14 amino acids. The germline V gene encodes CDR1 SGDLS and CDR2 YYNGEE.

V and J are TRBV9 and TRBJ1-6, with TRBD1 matching 7 bases. Germline V CDR1 and CDR2: SGDLS, YYNGEE. Unmatched junction bases numbered 4, after V lost 0 bases and J lost 16 bases. The CDR3 is made up of 12 amino acids. The CDR3 DNA follows: TGTGCCAGCAGCGTAGAGGGACAGAGACTCCACTTT. Its protein product is CASSVEGQRLHF.

The J gene is TRBJ2-2, the V gene TRBV18; 7 bases are shared with TRBD1. This CDR3 is built from 16 residues. Germline V gene data show CDR1 as KGHSH and CDR2 as LQKENI. Germline trimming cut 5 bases from V and 5 bases from J; bases unmatched to any gene: 11. The CDR3 DNA sequence: TGTGCCAGCTCATCACAGGGGCTCACGTTTACCGGGGAGCTGTTTTTT. Its translation: CASSSQGLTFTGELFF.

This chain connects TRBV30 to TRBJ1-4, with D perhaps TRBD1 (5 bases). V lost 4 bases, J lost 7 bases, and 13 bases lay in between. The CDR3 consists of 13 residues. Looked up from germline, CDR1 is GTSNPN and CDR2 is SVGIG (reference sequence). In DNA, the CDR3 is TGTGCCTGGAAATTTTCCGGGGGTGAAAAACTGTTTTTT. Residues: CAWKFSGGEKLFF. Variable domain in full (rest from reference TRBV30 and TRBJ1-4): SQTIHQWPATLVQPVGSPLSLECTVEGTSNPNLYWYRQAAGRGLQLLFYSVGIGQISSEVPQNLSASRPQDRQFILSSKKLLLSDSGFYLCAWKFSGGEKLFFGSGTQLSVL.

The chain employs TRBV5-5 and TRBJ2-7, with 8 bases aligning to TRBD1. The length of the CDR3 is 12 residues. Per germline, CDR1 SGHKS and CDR2 YYEKEE (reference sequence). The V segment lost 6 bases and the J segment 7 bases; nucleotides outside the gene matches: 6. In DNA, the CDR3 is TGTGCCAGCAAAAAACAGGGGGGTGAGCAGTACTTC. Its translation is CASKKQGGEQYF.

The CDR3 nucleotides are TGTGCCAGCAGCCCCACGGGTGGCGGGAGCTACGAGCAGTACTTC. It encodes CASSPTGGGSYEQYF. The V and J genes are TRBV11-2 and TRBJ2-7; TRBD2 matches at 7 bases. V lost 5 bases to trimming and J lost 3 bases; unmatched junction nucleotides: 10. The CDR3 covers 15 residues. The germline gives CDR1 SGHAT, CDR2 FQNNGV.

The V call is TRBV5-1, the J call TRBJ2-7; D is possibly TRBD2 (5 bases). There are 15 residues in the CDR3. Trimming shortened V by 4 bases and J by 3 bases, and 17 bases separated the two germline ends. The germline V gene has CDR1 SGHRS and CDR2 YFSETQ. The CDR3, as DNA: TGCGCCAGCAGCGAACCGGACTCTTTCGACTACGAGCAGTACTTC. The encoded protein is CASSEPDSFDYEQYF.

CDR3 nucleotides: TGTGCCACCGGGGAATTTATGAATGAGCAGTTCTTC. Translated: CATGEFMNEQFF. V is TRBV12-3 or TRBV12-4 and J is TRBJ2-1, with a tentative D call TRBD2 (5 bases). Trimming removed 10 bases at V and 7 bases at J, with 14 bases between. The CDR3 sequence is 12 residues long.

The chain uses TRBV5-6 and TRBJ1-1; 8 bases fit TRBD1. The CDR3 loop spans 17 amino acids. From germline, CDR1 is SGHDT and CDR2 YYEEEE. V shed 1 base, J shed 0 bases, and the junction held 8 bases outside the gene matches. The CDR3 DNA reads TGTGCCAGCAGCTTGAAGACCCGACAGGGGTTGAACACTGAAGCTTTCTTT. Encoded protein: CASSLKTRQGLNTEAFF.

The rearrangement uses TRBV3-1 (or the pseudogene TRBV3-2) and TRBJ1-2, with TRBD1 matching 7 bases. Germline lookup yields CDR1 LGHDT and CDR2 YNNKEL (reference sequence). Trimming removed 7 bases from V and 5 bases from J; junction bases left unmatched: 10. This CDR3 is built from 14 residues. The CDR3 loop is CASNTGQEAYGYTF. The CDR3 DNA sequence: TGTGCCAGCAACACCGGACAGGAGGCTTATGGCTACACCTTC.

V is TRBV6-5 and J is TRBJ1-5; 8 bases align to TRBD1. CDR1 is MNHEY, CDR2 SVGAGI, per germline. The CDR3 is 13 amino acids. The junction had 2 bases not matched to a gene; V was cut back by 7 bases and J by 3 bases. As DNA, the CDR3 is TGTGCCAGCACGGACAGGGCCAATCAGCCCCAGCATTTT. This translates into CASTDRANQPQHF.

The table lists this clone with a count of one. The chain employs TRBV6-4 and TRBJ1-1; a weak D match, TRBD1 (5 bases). The V gene's germline CDR1 is MRHNA and CDR2 SNTAGT. The CDR3 sequence is 14 residues long. V lost 6 bases and J lost 5, with 16 bases in between. The DNA for the CDR3 is TGTGCCAGCAGGCCCTCCCCAGGGAGGACTGAAGCTTTCTTT. Protein product: CASRPSPGRTEAFF.

This chain connects TRBV9 to TRBJ1-5; D remains unclear. V lost 4 bases to trimming and J lost 2 bases, with 10 bases between them. Germline V gives CDR1 SGDLS, CDR2 YYNGEE. CDR3 length: 14 amino acids. CDR3 amino acids: CASSPGGGNQPQHF. The CDR3, as DNA: TGTGCCAGCAGCCCAGGTGGTGGCAATCAGCCCCAGCATTTT.

The rearrangement joins TRBV4-1 to TRBJ1-5, with TRBD1 matching 7 bases. This CDR3 has 16 amino acids. Germline trimming cut 3 bases from V and 3 bases from J; bases unmatched to any gene: 8. Germline V lookup: CDR1 MGHRA, CDR2 YSYEKL. The CDR3 protein is CASSQETGYHNQPQHF. The CDR3 bases are TGCGCCAGCAGCCAGGAGACAGGGTACCACAATCAGCCCCAGCATTTT.

The genes are TRBV18 and TRBJ2-1, with 9 nucleotides matching TRBD2. V shed 2 bases and J 8 bases; nucleotides not matched to a gene: 13. The CDR3 is 17 residues long. Germline V gives CDR1 KGHSH, CDR2 LQKENI. The CDR3 region has the DNA TGTGCCAGCTCACCATTTCTCAGCCATAGCGGGAGTGATGAGCAGTTCTTC. Amino acid sequence: CASSPFLSHSGSDEQFF.